This T cell receptor (beta chain) emerged from a study of post-analysis software for immune sequencing data. Looking at the study overall: Relapsing-remitting, secondary progressive and progressive-relapsing forms made up the multiple sclerosis disease courses.

This clonotype has just one count. Its specificity is not known. CDR3 size: 14 residues. Germline lookup yields CDR1 LGHDT and CDR2 YNNKEL (reference sequence). V lost 1 base and J lost 4, with 7 bases in between. Study-wide results and caveats: Comparison of patients with controls showed four or five TRBV segments more frequent in patients, TRBV5-6, TRBV5-1 and TRBV20-1 among them. By F measure, strong co-clustering occurred among samples prepared in the same batch. Those with multiple sclerosis, the patient group, showed significantly lower normalized Chao1 diversity than controls.

Every TCR beta cDNA library bore unique molecular identifiers. TCRdb processed the PCR reads anew with MiXCR; each CDR3 protein has one entry. The table lists roughly 650,000 distinct CDR3 sequences, around 60% of them singletons. The clonotype comes from a girl aged 2 to 9 with multiple sclerosis. The chain employs TRBV3-1 and TRBJ2-2, with D maybe TRBD2 (5 bases). The sample comprised blood. CDR3 in amino acids: CASSQGGSTGELFF. The CDR3 DNA sequence: TGTGCCAGCAGCCAAGGAGGGTCCACCGGGGAGCTGTTTTTT.